The next 20 T cell receptor beta chains were all read from a single sample in a study of cytomegalovirus exposure and HLA in healthy donors (dated by TCRdb to about 2017). Receptors were amplified or captured by the immunoSEQ multiplex PCR assay. A mixture of 60 forward primers for TCR Vbeta segments and 13 reverse primers for TCR Jbeta segments was used in the multiplex PCR. In TCRdb, the immuneACCESS table is reduced to in-frame sequences with V and J assigned. These tables do not hold every clone; where another copy was compared, an unresolved V gene accounts for under half, and the others remain unexplained. The sample table holds 120,000 or so clones, of which 60% to 85% were seen once. The ten largest account for about 3.5% of the sample. What was sequenced was PBMCs. These receptors all come from a man aged 25-45 years in good health and CMV-seronegative.

This rearrangement joins TRBV5-1 to TRBJ2-5; D might be TRBD1 (5 bases). V was pared by 0 bases and J by 4 bases, with 7 bases between. The CDR3 totals 13 residues. Germline V gene lookup returns CDR1 SGHRS and CDR2 YFSETQ. The CDR3: CASSLAGAETQYF. The CDR3 region has the DNA TGCGCCAGCAGCTTGGCTGGGGCAGAGACCCAGTACTTC.

The chain joins TRBV7-9 to TRBJ1-2, with 10 nucleotides matching TRBD1. The CDR3 runs to 16 residues. Trimming removed 4 bases from V and 0 bases from J; junction bases left unmatched: 5. Germline-derived CDR1 and CDR2 are SEHNR and FQNEAQ (reference sequence). The CDR3 region has the DNA TGTGCCAGCAGCTACTTGGGGACAGGGGCTAACTATGGCTACACCTTC. Translated: CASSYLGTGANYGYTF.

The gene calls are TRBV25-1 and TRBJ1-1; D may be TRBD1 (6 bases). The CDR3 spans 15 residues. With 1 base removed from V and 1 base from J, the gap between germline ends came to 10 bases. In germline, CDR1 is MGHDK, CDR2 SYGVNS. The CDR3 loop is CASSESARGNTEAFF. CDR3 DNA: TGTGCCAGCAGTGAATCGGCCAGGGGGAACACTGAAGCTTTCTTT. The entire variable domain, with the rest obtained from reference TRBV25-1 and TRBJ1-1, is as follows: EADIYQTPRYLVIGTGKKITLECSQTMGHDKMYWYQQDPGMELHLIHYSYGVNSTEKGDLSSESTVSRIRTEHFPLTLESARPSHTSQYLCASSESARGNTEAFFGQGTRLTVV.

This clone has only one observation. The J gene is TRBJ2-2, the V gene TRBV7-2, with 10 bases identical to TRBD1. The V segment lost 3 bases and the J segment 5 bases; nucleotides outside the gene matches: 3. The length of the CDR3 is 15 residues. CDR1 SGHTA and CDR2 FQGNSA come from the germline V gene. This chain's CDR3 is CASSFRDRGTGELFF. The CDR3 DNA is TGTGCCAGCAGCTTCCGGGACAGGGGAACCGGGGAGCTGTTTTTT.

V gene TRBV5-6 combines with J gene TRBJ2-2, with TRBD2 matching over 12 bases. Germline V gene lookup returns CDR1 SGHDT and CDR2 YYEEEE. V gave up 6 bases and J gave up 4 bases; unmatched junction bases: 13. The CDR3 extends over 18 amino acids. CDR3 sequence (DNA): TGTGCCAGCACTCAGCGGCTAGCGGGAGGGCCGGGCACCGGGGAGCTGTTTTTT. Translation: CASTQRLAGGPGTGELFF. The full variable domain, its missing parts supplied by reference TRBV5-6 and TRBJ2-2, is DAGVTQSPTHLIKTRGQQVTLRCSPKSGHDTVSWYQQALGQGPQFIFQYYEEEERQRGNFPDRFSGHQFPNYSSELNVNALLLGDSALYLCASTQRLAGGPGTGELFFGEGSRLTVL.

The rearrangement uses TRBV30 and TRBJ2-7, with a weak D call TRBD1 (5 bases). Germline CDR1 and CDR2: GTSNPN and SVGIG (reference sequence). This CDR3 comprises 14 residues. V was shortened by 2 bases and J by 0 bases, with 11 bases between the two germline ends. The CDR3 reads CAWSWGTYSYEQYF. Here the CDR3 DNA reads TGTGCCTGGAGTTGGGGCACTTACTCCTACGAGCAGTACTTC.

The rearrangement joins TRBV4-3 to TRBJ2-3; no clear D. The CDR3 is 15 residues long. V lost 1 base, J lost 5 bases, and 13 bases lay in between. Germline CDR1 and CDR2: LGHNA and YSLEER. The CDR3 DNA sequence: TGCGCCAGCAGCCAAGGGGCCTCCTATGGAGATACGCAGTATTTT. Protein sequence: CASSQGASYGDTQYF.

This chain joins TRBV11-2 and TRBJ2-3; TRBD2 matches 10 bases. Unmatched junction bases numbered 13, after V lost 8 bases and J lost 2 bases. The CDR3 has 17 amino acids. Germline V gene lookup returns CDR1 SGHAT and CDR2 FQNNGV. The CDR3 region has the DNA TGTGCCAGCCCCCGGGGGGCTAGCGGGAGATTCACAGATACGCAGTATTTT. Its protein is CASPRGASGRFTDTQYF.

The J gene is TRBJ2-7, the V gene TRBV20-1; TRBD1 might be the D (6 bases). There are 10 residues in the CDR3. V was shortened by 6 bases and J by 5 bases, with 8 bases between the two germline ends. The germline gives CDR1 DFQATT, CDR2 SNEGSKA (reference sequence). This chain's CDR3 is CSARGNEQYF. The DNA for the CDR3 is TGCAGTGCCAGGGGAAACGAGCAGTACTTC.

This chain links TRBV4-2 with TRBJ2-7, with D perhaps matching TRBD2 (6 bases). CDR1 is LGHNA and CDR2 is YNFKEQ in the germline V gene. The length of the CDR3 is 15 residues. Trimming removed 0 bases at V and 2 bases at J, with 11 bases between. The DNA of the CDR3 is TGTGCCAGCAGCCAAGAAAGCGGGCAGACCTACGAGCAGTACTTC. It yields the protein CASSQESGQTYEQYF.

The J gene is TRBJ1-3, the V gene TRBV30, with D unresolved. The V gene's germline CDR1 is GTSNPN and CDR2 SVGIG (reference sequence). This CDR3 is 16 amino acids long. V shed 4 bases and J shed 4 bases, with 20 bases lying between them. The CDR3 region has the DNA TGTGCCTGGACAGTATGGAGGAAAGAATCCGGAAACACCATATATTTT. Translation: CAWTVWRKESGNTIYF.

The rearrangement joins TRBV12-5 to TRBJ1-2; no clear D. The CDR3 consists of 12 residues. V gave up 4 bases and J gave up 7 bases, with 10 bases separating them. Looked up from germline, CDR1 is LGHNT and CDR2 is FRNRAP. Here the CDR3 DNA reads TGTGCTAGTGGTTCGGACTTCGGTGGCTACACCTTC. Its protein is CASGSDFGGYTF.

The gene calls are TRBV29-1 and TRBJ2-1; 12 bases fit TRBD2. V lost 6 bases to trimming and J lost 7 bases; unmatched junction nucleotides: 7. CDR3 size: 14 residues. Germline values: CDR1 SQVTM, CDR2 ANQGSEA. The CDR3 is CSVRGLAGGNEQFF. In DNA form, the CDR3 reads TGCAGCGTACGGGGACTAGCGGGTGGTAATGAGCAGTTCTTC.

V gene TRBV5-1 combines with J gene TRBJ2-7; 11 bases match TRBD1. V dropped 4 bases and J dropped 3; count of bases not matched to a gene: 6. CDR1 is SGHRS and CDR2 is YFSETQ in the germline V gene. The CDR3 sequence is 15 residues long. Written as DNA, the CDR3 is TGCGCCAGCAGCGCCTCGGGACAGGGGGTCTACGAGCAGTACTTC. Protein: CASSASGQGVYEQYF.

This rearrangement joins TRBV4-1 to TRBJ2-3, with D tentatively TRBD1 (6 bases). CDR1 and CDR2 (germline): MGHRA, YSYEKL. The CDR3 consists of 15 residues. V was trimmed by 0 bases and J by 0 bases, leaving 7 bases between them. The CDR3 loop is CASSQDGQSTDTQYF. CDR3 DNA sequence: TGCGCCAGCAGCCAAGATGGACAGAGCACAGATACGCAGTATTTT.

The chain links TRBV28 to TRBJ2-1; D may be TRBD2 (6 bases). Trimming cost V 8 bases and J 0 bases, with 11 bases left between them. Germline CDR1 and CDR2: MDHEN and SYDVKM. The CDR3 covers 14 residues. The CDR3 nucleotides are TGTGCCAGCGGTAGCGGCCCCTCCTACAATGAGCAGTTCTTC. This sequence encodes CASGSGPSYNEQFF.

This clone was seen only once. V usage is TRBV7-3 and J usage is TRBJ2-7, with a possible D match to TRBD1 (6 bases). Germline CDR1 reads SGHTA; CDR2 reads FQGTGA. The CDR3 spans 15 residues. V lost 5 bases, J lost 2 bases, and 16 bases lay in between. The DNA for the CDR3 is TGTGCCAGCAGCCGCAACCCAGGGGCTGCCTACGAGCAGTACTTC. Translating it yields CASSRNPGAAYEQYF.

V and J are TRBV25-1 and TRBJ2-5; D is possibly TRBD1 (5 bases). This CDR3 is 15 amino acids long. The germline V and J ends were trimmed by 1 base and 1 base, with 10 bases remaining between them. CDR1 is MGHDK and CDR2 is SYGVNS in the germline V gene. CDR3 sequence: CASSELPGPQETQYF. DNA for the CDR3: TGTGCCAGCAGTGAATTGCCAGGGCCCCAAGAGACCCAGTACTTC.

The chain employs TRBV18 and TRBJ2-2; unclear D gene. V was trimmed by 2 bases and J by 1 base, leaving 8 bases between them. The CDR3 totals 15 residues. The germline V gene encodes CDR1 KGHSH and CDR2 LQKENI. This CDR3 reads CASSPAPENTGELFF. The CDR3 nucleotides are TGTGCCAGCTCACCAGCCCCAGAGAACACCGGGGAGCTGTTTTTT. The variable domain in full, completed from reference TRBV18 and TRBJ2-2, reads NAGVMQNPRHLVRRRGQEARLRCSPMKGHSHVYWYRQLPEEGLKFMVYLQKENIIDESGMPKERFSAEFPKEGPSILRIQQVVRGDSAAYFCASSPAPENTGELFFGEGSRLTVL.

The chain carries TRBV19 and TRBJ1-1, with D uncertain. Trimming took off 9 bases at V and 6 bases at J, with 17 bases between the two ends. Germline V gene data show CDR1 as LNHDA and CDR2 as SQIVND (reference sequence). The CDR3 runs 13 residues. CDR3 nucleotide sequence: TGTGCCAGCCGAAGAAATGGAGAATCTGAAGCTTTCTTT. Protein product: CASRRNGESEAFF.